The 3 T cell receptor beta chains presented below share a single source sample, sequenced in a study of cytomegalovirus exposure and HLA in healthy donors (dated by TCRdb to about 2017). The library came from the immunoSEQ multiplex PCR assay. For the multiplex PCR, a mixture combining 60 forward primers for TCR Vbeta segments and 13 reverse primers for TCR Jbeta segments was used. As stored in TCRdb, this immuneACCESS dataset retains in-frame rearrangements with V and J assigned. A fraction of the clones does not appear; measured against another copy, unresolved V genes explain less than half of the discrepancy, and the remainder lacks a known reason. Counted in this sample were approximately 220,000 clones; roughly 80% of them appeared once. The ten biggest clones cover about 0.2% of the sample. Sequencing was performed on PBMCs. The receptors derive from a girl aged 2-10 years in good health and CMV-seronegative.

The rearrangement uses TRBV5-1 and TRBJ1-1, with 7 bases that match TRBD1. J was trimmed by 7 bases and V by 4 bases; bases with no gene match: 7. CDR1 and CDR2 (germline): SGHRS, YFSETQ. There are 13 residues in the CDR3. The CDR3 spells CASSKTGFSEAFF. CDR3 nucleotides: TGCGCCAGCAGCAAGACAGGGTTTAGTGAAGCTTTCTTT.

This clone was counted a few times. This chain uses TRBV5-1 with TRBJ2-2, with unresolved D. V was cut by 5 bases and J by 0 bases, with 8 bases left in between. The length of the CDR3 is 14 residues. Per germline, CDR1 SGHRS and CDR2 YFSETQ. The DNA for the CDR3 is TGCGCCAGCAGAAGCGAGTCGAACACCGGGGAGCTGTTTTTT. It is translated as CASRSESNTGELFF.

V is TRBV9 and J is TRBJ2-5; D gene unclear. The V gene's germline CDR1 is SGDLS and CDR2 YYNGEE. V was shortened by 4 bases and J by 4 bases, with 11 bases between the two germline ends. The CDR3 sequence is 13 residues long. This CDR3 is CASSSPPLETQYF. The CDR3 coding sequence is TGTGCCAGCAGCTCCCCCCCCTTAGAGACCCAGTACTTC. Filled out from reference TRBV9 and TRBJ2-5, the complete variable domain reads DSGVTQTPKHLITATGQRVTLRCSPRSGDLSVYWYQQSLDQGLQFLIQYYNGEERAKGNILERFSAQQFPDLHSELNLSSLELGDSALYFCASSSPPLETQYFGPGTRLLVL.